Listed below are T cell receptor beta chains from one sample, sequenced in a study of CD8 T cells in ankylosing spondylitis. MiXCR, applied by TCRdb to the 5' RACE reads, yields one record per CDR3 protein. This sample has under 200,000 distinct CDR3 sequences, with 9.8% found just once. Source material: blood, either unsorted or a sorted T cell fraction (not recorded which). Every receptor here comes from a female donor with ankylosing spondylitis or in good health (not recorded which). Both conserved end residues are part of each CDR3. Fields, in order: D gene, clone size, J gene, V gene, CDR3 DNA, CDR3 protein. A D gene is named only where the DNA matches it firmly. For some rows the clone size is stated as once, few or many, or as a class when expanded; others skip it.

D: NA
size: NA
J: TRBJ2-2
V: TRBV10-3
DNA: TGTGCCATCGGTCTAGAGAACACCGGGGAGCTGTTTTTT
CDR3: CAIGLENTGELFF

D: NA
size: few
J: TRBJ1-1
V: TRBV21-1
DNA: TGTGCCAGCAGCAGCCTTCAGGGGGCGAACACTGAAGCTTTCTTT
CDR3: CASSSLQGANTEAFF

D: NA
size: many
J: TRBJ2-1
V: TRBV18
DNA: TGTGCCAGCTCACCACCCGATCGGGCTGACAATGAGCAGTTCTTC
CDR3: CASSPPDRADNEQFF

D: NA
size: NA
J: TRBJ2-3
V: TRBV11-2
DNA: TGTGCCAGCAGCTTAGAATTATTGGGCACAGATACGCAGTATTTT
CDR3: CASSLELLGTDTQYF

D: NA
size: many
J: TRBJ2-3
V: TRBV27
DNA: TGTGCCAGCAGTACAGGCCTTGGGGGCACAGATACGCAGTATTTT
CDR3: CASSTGLGGTDTQYF

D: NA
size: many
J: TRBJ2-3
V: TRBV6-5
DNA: TGTGCCAGCAGTTACTCGGGGGTTCTGAGGACAGATACGCAGTATTTT
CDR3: CASSYSGVLRTDTQYF

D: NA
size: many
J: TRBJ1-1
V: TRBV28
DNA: TGTGCCAGCCGGGAACTTATGAACACTGAAGCTTTCTTT
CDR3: CASRELMNTEAFF

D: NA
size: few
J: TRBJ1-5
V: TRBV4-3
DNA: TGCGCCAGCAGCCCTGGAGCTTACCTGGATCAGCCCCAGCATTTT
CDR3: CASSPGAYLDQPQHF

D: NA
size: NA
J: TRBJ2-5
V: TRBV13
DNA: TGTGCCAGCAGCTTAGCGGGAGAGGCAGAGACCCAGTACTTC
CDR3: CASSLAGEAETQYF

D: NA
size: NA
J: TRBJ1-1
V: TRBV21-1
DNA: TGTGCCAGCAGCGAGTGGACAGGGAGAAAGAACACTGAAGCTTTCTTT
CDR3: CASSEWTGRKNTEAFF

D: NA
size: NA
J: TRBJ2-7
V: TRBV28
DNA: TGTGCCAGCAGTTTATCCCCGGGAGTTGACTACGAGCAGTACTTC
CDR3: CASSLSPGVDYEQYF

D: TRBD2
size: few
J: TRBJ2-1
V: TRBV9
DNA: TGTGCCAGCAGCCACTCACTAGCGGGAGGGGACAATGAGCAGTTCTTC
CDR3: CASSHSLAGGDNEQFF

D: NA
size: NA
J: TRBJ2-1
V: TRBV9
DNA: TGTGCCAGCACCAACGGGCTTTCACTAAACAATGAGCAGTTCTTC
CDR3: CASTNGLSLNNEQFF

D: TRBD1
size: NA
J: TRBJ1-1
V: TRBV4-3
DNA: TGCGCCAGCAGCCAGGGAGACAGGGGATTTATGAACACTGAAGCTTTCTTT
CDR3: CASSQGDRGFMNTEAFF

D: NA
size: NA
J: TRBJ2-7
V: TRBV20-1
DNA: TGCAGTGCTAGAGCCCGAGGGGGTCTGACCTACGAGCAGTACTTC
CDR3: CSARARGGLTYEQYF

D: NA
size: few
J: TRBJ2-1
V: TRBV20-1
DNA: TGCAGTGCTAGCCCCGACTCTTCCGCTTACTACAATGAGCAGTTCTTC
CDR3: CSASPDSSAYYNEQFF

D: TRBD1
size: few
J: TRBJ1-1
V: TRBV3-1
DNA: TGTGCCAGCAGCCAAGAAGACAGGGAGGAAGCTTTCTTT
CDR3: CASSQEDREEAFF

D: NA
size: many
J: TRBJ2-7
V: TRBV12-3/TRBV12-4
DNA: TGTGCCAGCAGTTTGTCGAGGTACGAGCAGTACTTC
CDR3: CASSLSRYEQYF

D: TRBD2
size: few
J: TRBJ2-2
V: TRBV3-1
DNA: TGTGCCAGCCGCGGGGGGGTTTCTGTCGGGGAGCTGTTTTTT
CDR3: CASRGGVSVGELFF

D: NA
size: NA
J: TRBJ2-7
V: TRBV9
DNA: TGTGCCAGCAGCCCCTGGGGATCCGCGGGTTCCTACGAGCAGTACTTC
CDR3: CASSPWGSAGSYEQYF

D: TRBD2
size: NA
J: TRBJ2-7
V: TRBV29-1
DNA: TGCAGCGTTAGGGGGACTAGCGCCATCTCCTACGAGCAGTACTTC
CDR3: CSVRGTSAISYEQYF

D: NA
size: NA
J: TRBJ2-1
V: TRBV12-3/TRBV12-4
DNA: TGTGCCAGCAGCTCCCACGTCTCCTACAATGAGCAGTTCTTC
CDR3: CASSSHVSYNEQFF

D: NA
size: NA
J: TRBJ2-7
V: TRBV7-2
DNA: TGTGCCAGCAGCTTAAATAGCCAGGGATTCTACGAGCAGTACTTC
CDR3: CASSLNSQGFYEQYF

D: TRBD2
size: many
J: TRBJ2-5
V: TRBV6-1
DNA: TGTGCCAGCAGTGTGGTCGGGGGAGGGGCCGGGGAGACCCAGTACTTC
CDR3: CASSVVGGGAGETQYF

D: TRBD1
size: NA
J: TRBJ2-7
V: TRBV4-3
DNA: TGCGCCAGCAGCCAAGATAAGGGGACAGCCTACGAGCAGTACTTC
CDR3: CASSQDKGTAYEQYF

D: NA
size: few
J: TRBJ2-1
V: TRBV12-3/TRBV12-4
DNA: TGTGCCAGCACCACGGAGGGTGAGCAGTTCTTC
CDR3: CASTTEGEQFF

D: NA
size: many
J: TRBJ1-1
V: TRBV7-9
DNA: TGTGCCAGCAGCGCGTCGTGGACTGAAGCTTTCTTT
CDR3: CASSASWTEAFF

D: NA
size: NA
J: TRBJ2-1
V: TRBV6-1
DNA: TGTGCCAGCAGACCTCATCAGGGGCGACGCTCCTACAATGAGCAGTTCTTC
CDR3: CASRPHQGRRSYNEQFF

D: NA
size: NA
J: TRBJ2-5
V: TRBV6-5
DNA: TGTGCCAGCAGTCCAGGGAGTGAGACCCAGTACTTC
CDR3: CASSPGSETQYF

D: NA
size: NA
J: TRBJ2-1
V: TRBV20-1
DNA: TGCAGTGCTGTGTTGGGGGGTAAGGGGATTGAGCAGTTCTTC
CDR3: CSAVLGGKGIEQFF

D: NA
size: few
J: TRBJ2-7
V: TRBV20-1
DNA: TGCAGTGTTGAAAGAGGCTACGAGCAGTACTTC
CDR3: CSVERGYEQYF

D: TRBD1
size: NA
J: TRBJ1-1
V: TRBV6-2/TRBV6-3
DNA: TGTGCCAGCAGCGCGGGACAGGTGAACACTGAAGCTTTCTTT
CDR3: CASSAGQVNTEAFF

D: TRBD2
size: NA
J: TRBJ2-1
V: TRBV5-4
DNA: TGTGCCAGCAGCCCACTAGCGGGAGTTGGGAATGAGCAGTTCTTC
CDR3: CASSPLAGVGNEQFF

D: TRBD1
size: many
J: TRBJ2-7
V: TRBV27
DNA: TGTGCCAGCAGTCCGGGACAGGGGAACGAGCAGTACTTC
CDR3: CASSPGQGNEQYF

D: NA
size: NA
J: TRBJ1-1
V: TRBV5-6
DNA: TGTGCCAGCAGTTTTCAGGGGATGAACACTGAAGCTTTCTTT
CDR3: CASSFQGMNTEAFF

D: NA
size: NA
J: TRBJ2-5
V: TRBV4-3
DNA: TGCGCCAGCAGCCAAGTCCCAGGGGGGGAGACCCAGTACTTC
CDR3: CASSQVPGGETQYF

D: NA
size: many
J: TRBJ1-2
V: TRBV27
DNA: TGTGCCAGCAGTGCCGGAGGGTACGGCTACACCTTC
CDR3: CASSAGGYGYTF

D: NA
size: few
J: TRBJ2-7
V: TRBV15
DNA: TGTGCCACCAGCAGAGAGCGGGTGGGGTACGAGCAGTACTTC
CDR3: CATSRERVGYEQYF

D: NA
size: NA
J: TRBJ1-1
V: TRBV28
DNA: TGTGCCATCACAGAACCAATGAACACTGAAGCTTTCTTT
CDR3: CAITEPMNTEAFF

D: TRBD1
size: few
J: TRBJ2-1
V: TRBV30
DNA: TGTGCCTGGAGTGTACTTTCCGGGGACAGGGTATTTTATGAGCAGTTCTTC
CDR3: CAWSVLSGDRVFYEQFF

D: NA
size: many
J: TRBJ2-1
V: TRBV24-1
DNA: TGTGCCACCAGTGATTTGGATGAGCAGTTCTTC
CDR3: CATSDLDEQFF

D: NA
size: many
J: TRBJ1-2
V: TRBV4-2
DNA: TGTGCCAGCAGCCAAGACGACGGACTTAACTATGGCTACACCTTC
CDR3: CASSQDDGLNYGYTF

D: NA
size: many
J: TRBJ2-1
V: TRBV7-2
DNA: TGTGCCAGCAGCTATCTAGCTTACAATGAGCAGTTCTTC
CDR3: CASSYLAYNEQFF

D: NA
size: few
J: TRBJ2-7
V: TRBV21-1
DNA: TGTGCCAGCAGCAGCCCTGGGACAGGGAACTACGAGCAGTACTTC
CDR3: CASSSPGTGNYEQYF

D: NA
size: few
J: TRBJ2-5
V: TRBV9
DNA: TGTGCCAGCAGCCCACGCAGGGGGGAAGAGACCCAGTACTTC
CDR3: CASSPRRGEETQYF

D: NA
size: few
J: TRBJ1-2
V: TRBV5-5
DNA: TGTGCCAGCAGCTTGGCCCGGGAAGCTAACTATGGCTACACCTTC
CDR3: CASSLAREANYGYTF

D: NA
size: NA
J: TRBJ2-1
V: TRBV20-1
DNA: TGCAGTGCAGGGTGGGACGGCTACAATGAGCAGTTCTTC
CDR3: CSAGWDGYNEQFF

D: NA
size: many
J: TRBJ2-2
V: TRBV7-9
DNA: TGTGCCAGCAGCCAGCCCACCGGGGAGCTGTTTTTT
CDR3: CASSQPTGELFF

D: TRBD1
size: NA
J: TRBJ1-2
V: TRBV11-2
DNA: TGTGCCAGCAGCGGGGACAGGGGAATAGAGGACTACACCTTC
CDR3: CASSGDRGIEDYTF

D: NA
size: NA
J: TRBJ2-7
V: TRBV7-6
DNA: TGTGCCAGCAGCTTAGAATCCGTGAGGGCCTCCTCCTACGAGCAGTACTTC
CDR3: CASSLESVRASSYEQYF

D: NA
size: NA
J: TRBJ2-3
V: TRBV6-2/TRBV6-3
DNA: TGTGCCAGCAGTGGGGGTGCGGGGTTCACAGATACGCAGTATTTT
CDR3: CASSGGAGFTDTQYF

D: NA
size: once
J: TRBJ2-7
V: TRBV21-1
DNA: TGTGCCGGTAGGGACAAGGGAGAATCCGCCTACGAGCAGTACTTC
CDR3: CAGRDKGESAYEQYF

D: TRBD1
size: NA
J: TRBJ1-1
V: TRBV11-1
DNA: TGTGCCAGCAGCTTAGGGGACAGGGGTCGTACTGAAGCTTTCTTT
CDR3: CASSLGDRGRTEAFF

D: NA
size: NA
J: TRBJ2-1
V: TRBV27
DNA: TGTGCCAGCAGGGATTCCCCTGCCAGCTCCTACAATGAGCAGTTCTTC
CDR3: CASRDSPASSYNEQFF